The 20 T cell receptor beta chains listed next were all sequenced from one sample in a study of blood T cell repertoires in COVID-19. Libraries were prepared by immunoSEQ multiplex PCR; TCRdb keeps only in-frame clonotypes and omits some of them. The repertoire holds about 230,000 clones, with over 80% as singletons. Sequencing used peripheral blood. The source is a woman between 65 and 79 years old with active or convalescent COVID-19.

V usage is TRBV6-4 and J usage is TRBJ1-1, with D possibly matching TRBD1 (5 bases). V was clipped by 2 bases and J by 4 bases, with 17 bases between them. This CDR3 is built from 16 residues. Per germline, CDR1 MRHNA and CDR2 SNTAGT. CDR3 DNA: TGTGCCAGCAGTGACCGTCACCCTCCGGGGGTCACTGAAGCTTTCTTT. It encodes CASSDRHPPGVTEAFF.

The chain carries TRBV9 and TRBJ2-4, with D perhaps TRBD1 (6 bases). This CDR3 comprises 14 residues. Germline V lookup: CDR1 SGDLS, CDR2 YYNGEE. Trimming pared 0 bases from V and 6 bases from J, leaving 10 bases between. DNA for the CDR3: TGTGCCAGCAGCGTAGAGGGGGTCGGAAACATTCAGTACTTC. Translating gives CASSVEGVGNIQYF.

V is TRBV16 and J is TRBJ2-7, with unresolved D. From germline, CDR1 is KGHSY and CDR2 FQNENV. The CDR3 totals 12 residues. Trimming cost V 0 bases and J 7 bases, with 7 bases left between them. The CDR3 loop is CASSQSMREQYF. The CDR3 nucleotides read TGTGCCAGCAGCCAATCGATGAGAGAGCAGTACTTC.

The V and J genes are TRBV11-2 and TRBJ2-7, with a possible D match to TRBD2 (8 bases). Germline V gene lookup returns CDR1 SGHAT and CDR2 FQNNGV. V was pared by 6 bases and J by 6 bases, with 21 bases between. This CDR3 is built from 15 residues. CDR3 coding DNA: TGTGCCAGCAGTTACGCAGGGGGACTAGTCGGCGAGCAGTACTTC. Protein product: CASSYAGGLVGEQYF.

The rearrangement joins TRBV2 to TRBJ2-3, with 8 bases lining up with TRBD1. There are 16 residues in the CDR3. J lost 4 bases, V lost 7 bases, and 13 bases had no gene match. Germline lookup yields CDR1 SNHLY and CDR2 FYNNEI. The CDR3, as DNA: TGTGCCAGCATTCCAGCAGGGGGCAGGGGGGCAGATACGCAGTATTTT. As protein: CASIPAGGRGADTQYF.

Turning to this clone: The junction differs from germline at one of its ends, possibly a read error. This chain uses TRBV7-7 with TRBJ2-1; D possibly uses TRBD1 or TRBD2 (8 bases each). The CDR3 is 16 amino acids. Germline V lookup: CDR1 SSHAT, CDR2 FNYEAQ (reference sequence). The CDR3 spells CASSLAGTGGSHEQFF. CDR3 in DNA: TGTGCTAGCAGCTTAGCGGGGACAGGTGGGAGCCATGAGCAGTTCTTC.

The V call is TRBV19, the J call TRBJ2-1, with 13 positions matching TRBD2. Trimming at V came to 7 bases and at J to 7 bases, leaving 10 bases not matched to a gene. Germline V gene sequence: CDR1 LNHDA, CDR2 SQIVND (reference sequence). The CDR3 length is 16 residues. The CDR3 spells CASTLLTSGRRNEQFF. DNA for the CDR3: TGTGCCAGTACCCTCTTGACTAGCGGGAGGCGGAATGAGCAGTTCTTC.

The V and J genes are TRBV27 and TRBJ2-5, with D perhaps matching TRBD1 (6 bases). The CDR3 consists of 13 residues. CDR1 and CDR2 from the germline V gene are MNHEY and SMNVEV (reference sequence). Trimming stripped 8 bases from V and 7 bases from J, with 17 bases between. The CDR3 loop is CASRQDSWGTQYF. For the CDR3, the DNA is TGTGCCAGCCGCCAGGACAGTTGGGGGACCCAGTACTTC.

This chain links TRBV11-2 with TRBJ2-5; D unresolved. Germline values: CDR1 SGHAT, CDR2 FQNNGV. Trimming took off 3 bases at V and 5 bases at J, with 4 bases between the two ends. This CDR3 is built from 11 residues. The CDR3 sequence: CASSFSETQYF. The CDR3 DNA is TGTGCCAGCAGCTTTAGCGAGACCCAGTACTTC.

This clone was detected only once. The chain joins TRBV28 to TRBJ1-3; 8 bases match TRBD1. The J segment lost 8 bases and the V segment lost 6 bases, leaving 9 bases of the junction unmatched. There are 14 residues in the CDR3. Per germline, CDR1 MDHEN and CDR2 SYDVKM. In DNA form, the CDR3 reads TGTGCCAGCAGCCCAGGGGGCGGATCGGACACCATATATTTT. Translated: CASSPGGGSDTIYF.

This sequence joins TRBV11-2 and TRBJ2-1; 15 bases fit TRBD2. Trimming removed 2 bases from V and 8 bases from J; junction bases left unmatched: 4. Germline V lookup: CDR1 SGHAT, CDR2 FQNNGV. The CDR3 contains 16 residues. The CDR3 DNA sequence: TGTGCCAGCAGCTTATGGACTAGCGGGAGGGCCCATGAGCAGTTCTTC. This gives the protein CASSLWTSGRAHEQFF.

The chain uses TRBV19 and TRBJ1-3; 7 positions match TRBD1. Germline CDR1 is LNHDA and CDR2 is SQIVND (reference sequence). J gave up 0 bases and V 9 bases, and 5 bases lay outside the gene matches. This CDR3 spans 14 amino acids. The DNA for the CDR3 is TGTGCCAGCCGGGGACAGCTCTCTGGAAACACCATATATTTT. Translating it yields CASRGQLSGNTIYF.

This chain uses TRBV25-1 with TRBJ2-7, with D maybe TRBD2 (6 bases). V gave up 4 bases and J gave up 4 bases, with 14 bases separating them. The CDR3 has 14 amino acids. From germline, CDR1 is MGHDK and CDR2 SYGVNS. The CDR3 DNA reads TGTGCCAGCAGTGGGTCTTTTGGGGGGTACGAGCAGTACTTC. Its translation: CASSGSFGGYEQYF.

The CDR3 reads CSVGGLASPSSYNEQFF. In DNA, the CDR3 is TGCAGCGTTGGGGGACTAGCGAGCCCAAGCTCCTACAATGAGCAGTTCTTC. The chain has TRBV29-1 and TRBJ2-1, with 10 bases that match TRBD2. CDR1 SQVTM and CDR2 ANQGSEA come from the germline V gene. The CDR3 extends over 17 amino acids. The ends lost 4 bases at V and 0 bases at J; junction bases unmatched: 9.

The chain employs TRBV18 and TRBJ1-2, with no clear D. This CDR3 contains 15 residues. The V gene's germline CDR1 is KGHSH and CDR2 LQKENI. The ends were cut back, 2 bases at V and 0 bases at J, with 10 bases in the middle. CDR3 sequence (DNA): TGTGCCAGCTCACCAGGGCCCATAGCTAACTATGGCTACACCTTC. Protein product: CASSPGPIANYGYTF.

The rearrangement links TRBV5-4 to TRBJ2-7, with TRBD1 matching over 7 bases. Losses at the gene ends were 4 bases for V and 0 bases for J; bases not matched to a gene: 7. This CDR3 has 15 residues. Germline CDR1 is SGHNT and CDR2 is YYREEE (reference sequence). The CDR3 region has the DNA TGTGCCAGCAGCCCTCCGGGACAGAGCTCCTACGAGCAGTACTTC. This sequence encodes CASSPPGQSSYEQYF.

V gene TRBV19 combines with J gene TRBJ2-1; D perhaps matches TRBD1 (7 bases). The V end was cut by 3 bases, the J end by 9 bases, with 12 bases between. CDR1 is LNHDA, CDR2 SQIVND, per germline (reference sequence). This CDR3 spans 13 amino acids. CDR3 sequence: CASSIGQGGEQFF. The CDR3 DNA reads TGTGCCAGTAGTATCGGCCAGGGGGGTGAGCAGTTCTTC. Combining the CDR3 with reference TRBV19 and TRBJ2-1 gives the whole variable domain DGGITQSPKYLFRKEGQNVTLSCEQNLNHDAMYWYRQDPGQGLRLIYYSQIVNDFQKGDIAEGYSVSREKKESFPLTVTSAQKNPTAFYLCASSIGQGGEQFFGPGTRLTVL.

The chain carries TRBV12-3 or TRBV12-4 and TRBJ1-2; no reliable D call. The CDR3 contains 12 residues. V was shortened by 5 bases and J by 8 bases, with 12 bases between the two germline ends. The CDR3 DNA reads TGTGCCAGCAGTCCCCCGGGTCGGGGCTACACCTTC. Amino acid sequence: CASSPPGRGYTF.

In this sample, this clone turned up once. The gene calls are TRBV5-4 and TRBJ2-3; perhaps TRBD2 as D (6 bases). This CDR3 is 12 amino acids long. Trimming stripped 0 bases from V and 11 bases from J, with 10 bases between. Germline V gives CDR1 SGHNT, CDR2 YYREEE (reference sequence). The chain's CDR3 is CASSLVAGRQYF. In DNA form, the CDR3 reads TGTGCCAGCAGCTTGGTGGCGGGGAGGCAGTATTTT.

The chain links TRBV28 to TRBJ1-3; D ambiguous. The CDR3 length is 16 residues. V gave up 8 bases and J gave up 0 bases, with 17 bases separating them. The V gene's germline CDR1 is MDHEN and CDR2 SYDVKM. The CDR3 DNA is TGTGCCAGCTGGGGTCGAGGGAAACTCTCTGGAAACACCATATATTTT. It specifies CASWGRGKLSGNTIYF.